The rows below give T cell receptor beta chains drawn from one sample of a study of blood T cells in healthy people across ages. A single record per CDR3 protein comes from TCRdb applying MiXCR to the 5' RACE reads. The table has about 1.4 million distinct CDR3 sequences, approximately 59% seen once. Sequencing was performed on blood. Receptor source: a man younger than 30 in good health. The CDR3 runs from the conserved cysteine through the conserved F or W. The D gene is left open where the match is weak. Some rows have no size entry. The others give once, few or many, or a class for an expanded clone.

D gene: TRBD2; J gene: TRBJ2-3; V gene: TRBV12-3/TRBV12-4; clone size: .; CDR3 protein: CASSLSLSSGGHRGTDTQYF
D gene: .; J gene: TRBJ1-3; V gene: TRBV7-8; clone size: .; CDR3 protein: CASSREQGFSGNTIYF
D gene: .; J gene: TRBJ2-1; V gene: TRBV29-1; clone size: .; CDR3 protein: CSSSGASSYNEQFF
D gene: TRBD2; J gene: TRBJ2-3; V gene: TRBV20-1; clone size: .; CDR3 protein: CSASLAGGTTDTQYF
D gene: TRBD2; J gene: .; V gene: TRBV10-3; clone size: .; CDR3 protein: CATGLAGATYEQYF
D gene: TRBD1; J gene: TRBJ1-1; V gene: TRBV5-6; clone size: .; CDR3 protein: CASSLRTGGFTEAFF
D gene: TRBD1; J gene: TRBJ2-1; V gene: TRBV6-6; clone size: few; CDR3 protein: CASNLGTVIKEQFF
D gene: TRBD2; J gene: TRBJ2-7; V gene: TRBV6-6; clone size: few; CDR3 protein: CASSYSLGSGSYEQYF
D gene: TRBD1; J gene: TRBJ1-2; V gene: TRBV9; clone size: .; CDR3 protein: CASSEWTGGYGYTF
D gene: .; J gene: TRBJ1-4; V gene: TRBV12-3/TRBV12-4; clone size: .; CDR3 protein: CASGVGAEKLFF
D gene: TRBD2; J gene: TRBJ2-4; V gene: TRBV12-3/TRBV12-4; clone size: .; CDR3 protein: CTSSSPSGMAKNIQYF
D gene: .; J gene: TRBJ1-1; V gene: TRBV21-1; clone size: .; CDR3 protein: CASSIGYEDGAFF
D gene: .; J gene: TRBJ2-1; V gene: TRBV20-1; clone size: .; CDR3 protein: CSARDNGTPGNEQFF
D gene: .; J gene: TRBJ2-2; V gene: TRBV5-1; clone size: .; CDR3 protein: CASDEQGNTGELFF
D gene: .; J gene: .; V gene: TRBV29-1; clone size: .; CDR3 protein: CSVLPTGYEQYF
D gene: TRBD2; J gene: TRBJ2-7; V gene: TRBV7-8; clone size: .; CDR3 protein: CASSQRTSHEQYF
D gene: .; J gene: TRBJ2-3; V gene: TRBV2; clone size: .; CDR3 protein: CASSGLGTDTQYF
D gene: .; J gene: TRBJ2-5; V gene: TRBV29-1; clone size: .; CDR3 protein: CGVWGWTAKETQYF
D gene: TRBD1; J gene: TRBJ2-1; V gene: TRBV29-1; clone size: .; CDR3 protein: CSVITGGNEQFF
D gene: .; J gene: TRBJ2-5; V gene: TRBV10-3; clone size: many; CDR3 protein: CAISEGQETQYF
D gene: .; J gene: TRBJ2-2; V gene: TRBV10-3; clone size: .; CDR3 protein: CATKNRLVPGELFF
D gene: .; J gene: TRBJ1-1; V gene: TRBV10-1; clone size: .; CDR3 protein: CASSEVAGIDTEAFF
D gene: TRBD1; J gene: TRBJ1-2; V gene: TRBV12-3/TRBV12-4; clone size: .; CDR3 protein: CASSLAVGGGDYGYTF
D gene: .; J gene: TRBJ1-6; V gene: TRBV28; clone size: .; CDR3 protein: CASSLPLREGYSPLHF
D gene: TRBD2; J gene: TRBJ2-3; V gene: TRBV30; clone size: few; CDR3 protein: CAWRVSGATDTQYF
D gene: .; J gene: TRBJ1-5; V gene: TRBV11-2; clone size: few; CDR3 protein: CASSLDINQPQHF
D gene: .; J gene: TRBJ1-1; V gene: TRBV20-1; clone size: .; CDR3 protein: CSARRGRAGPFF
D gene: .; J gene: TRBJ2-6; V gene: TRBV20-1; clone size: few; CDR3 protein: CSGRSGANVLTF
D gene: .; J gene: TRBJ1-1; V gene: TRBV4-1; clone size: .; CDR3 protein: CASSQNRETNTEAFF
D gene: .; J gene: TRBJ2-5; V gene: TRBV25-1; clone size: .; CDR3 protein: CASSGPDDQETQYF
D gene: .; J gene: TRBJ1-1; V gene: TRBV7-2; clone size: .; CDR3 protein: CASSPGLQEAFF
D gene: TRBD1; J gene: TRBJ1-5; V gene: TRBV6-2/TRBV6-3; clone size: .; CDR3 protein: CASSRDSYQPQHF
D gene: .; J gene: TRBJ2-1; V gene: TRBV29-1; clone size: .; CDR3 protein: CSARGTSYNGQFF
D gene: .; J gene: .; V gene: TRBV3-1; clone size: .; CDR3 protein: CASSQAPGRLGYEQYF
D gene: TRBD2; J gene: TRBJ2-3; V gene: TRBV20-1; clone size: .; CDR3 protein: CSASWSSGTQYF
D gene: .; J gene: TRBJ2-7; V gene: TRBV7-2; clone size: .; CDR3 protein: CASSYEGGRAYEQYF
D gene: TRBD1; J gene: TRBJ2-7; V gene: TRBV6-6; clone size: .; CDR3 protein: CASSYSTGGSYEQYF